Listed here are 10 T cell receptor beta chains from one sample, sequenced in a study of cytomegalovirus exposure and HLA in healthy donors. 60 Vbeta and 13 Jbeta primers were used in PCR. Profiled with immunoSEQ multiplex PCR; TCRdb holds only in-frame clones, not every one. The sample records roughly 100,000 clones, 63% being singletons. Material for sequencing was PBMCs. The receptors stem from a human donor in good health.

The rearrangement uses TRBV19 and TRBJ2-1; D might be TRBD1 (6 bases). Germline V gene sequence: CDR1 LNHDA, CDR2 SQIVND (reference sequence). CDR3 length: 12 residues. Trimming took off 5 bases at V and 7 bases at J, with 9 bases between the two ends. CDR3 sequence (DNA): TGTGCCAGTAGTTTTACAGGGAATGAGCAGTTCTTC. Translation: CASSFTGNEQFF. The full variable domain, its missing parts supplied by reference TRBV19 and TRBJ2-1, is DGGITQSPKYLFRKEGQNVTLSCEQNLNHDAMYWYRQDPGQGLRLIYYSQIVNDFQKGDIAEGYSVSREKKESFPLTVTSAQKNPTAFYLCASSFTGNEQFFGPGTRLTVL.

J is TRBJ2-7 and V is TRBV6-5; 7 bases agree with TRBD2. V gave up 5 bases and J gave up 0 bases; unmatched junction bases: 1. The CDR3 has 13 amino acids. The germline CDR1 and CDR2 sequences are MNHEY and SVGAGI. CDR3 protein: CASSRGSSYEQYF. In DNA, the CDR3 is TGTGCCAGCAGTCGCGGGAGCTCCTACGAGCAGTACTTC.

This clone was counted a few times. The chain is built from TRBV19 and TRBJ2-2; 7 bases fit TRBD2. This CDR3 comprises 15 residues. V lost 4 bases and J lost 4; bases outside the gene matches: 6. Germline lookup yields CDR1 LNHDA and CDR2 SQIVND (reference sequence). The CDR3 reads CASSTAGEGTGELFF. The CDR3 DNA is TGTGCCAGTAGTACGGCCGGGGAGGGCACCGGGGAGCTGTTTTTT.

V and J are TRBV5-4 and TRBJ2-3, with D unclear. This CDR3 has 13 amino acids. The germline CDR1 and CDR2 sequences are SGHNT and YYREEE (reference sequence). V lost 4 bases to trimming and J lost 3 bases, with 9 bases between them. The CDR3 DNA sequence: TGTGCCAGCAGCCCCCCTAGAACAGATACGCAGTATTTT. It specifies CASSPPRTDTQYF.

The chain recombines TRBV7-2 with TRBJ2-7; TRBD2 might be the D (6 bases). The CDR3 contains 13 residues. Trimming stripped 5 bases from V and 6 bases from J, with 14 bases between. Germline CDR1 is SGHTA and CDR2 is FQGNSA. CDR3 nucleotides: TGTGCCAGCAGCACACCCGGACTAAGCGAGCAGTACTTC. Translation: CASSTPGLSEQYF.

In its sample, this clone was seen a few times. Here the CDR3 DNA reads TGTGCCAGCAGCTTGGGTGGTAGCGGGATTCCCTACGAGCAGTACTTC. Translation: CASSLGGSGIPYEQYF. The V gene is TRBV5-4, the J gene TRBJ2-7, with 8 positions matching TRBD2. Germline CDR1 and CDR2: SGHNT and YYREEE (reference sequence). The V segment lost 0 bases and the J segment 2 bases; nucleotides outside the gene matches: 7. This CDR3 spans 16 amino acids.

The chain carries TRBV20-1 and TRBJ1-1, with D possibly TRBD1 on 5 matching bases. The CDR3 totals 11 residues. V dropped 5 bases and J dropped 5 bases, with 9 bases sitting between them. Germline V gene sequence: CDR1 DFQATT, CDR2 SNEGSKA (reference sequence). CDR3 loop: CSAPPGTEAFF. In DNA, the CDR3 is TGCAGTGCTCCCCCAGGGACTGAAGCTTTCTTT.

Regarding this clone: Other DNA sequences in this sample translate to the same CDR3. The chain links TRBV11-2 to TRBJ2-1; 14 nucleotides align to TRBD2. V was pared by 2 bases and J by 3 bases, with 6 bases of the junction left unmatched. CDR1 and CDR2 (germline): SGHAT, FQNNGV. The CDR3 extends over 18 amino acids. Here the CDR3 reads CASSLRLAGGRGYNEQFF. The CDR3, as DNA: TGTGCCAGCAGCTTAAGACTAGCGGGAGGGCGGGGCTACAATGAGCAGTTCTTC.

In this sample, this clone turned up once. The V call is TRBV5-1, the J call TRBJ1-1; D may be TRBD1 (5 bases). The V end was cut by 2 bases, the J end by 2 bases, with 10 bases between. The germline CDR1 and CDR2 sequences are SGHRS and YFSETQ. This CDR3 region has 14 residues. This CDR3 is CASSLQASNTEAFF. In DNA, the CDR3 is TGCGCCAGCAGCTTACAGGCCTCCAACACTGAAGCTTTCTTT.

V usage is TRBV5-4 and J usage is TRBJ1-2; the D gene is possibly TRBD1 (5 bases). This CDR3 spans 11 amino acids. V dropped 4 bases and J dropped 4 bases, with 5 bases sitting between them. Germline loops: CDR1 SGHNT, CDR2 YYREEE (reference sequence). CDR3 protein: CASSRGYGYTF. The CDR3 DNA follows: TGTGCCAGCAGCAGGGGCTATGGCTACACCTTC.